These 32 T cell receptor beta chains were all obtained from the same sample, sequenced in a study of shared clonotypes between healthy human individuals. CD45RO-negative cells were positively selected for CCR7, leaving out terminally differentiated effector memory CD45RA+ cells. Method: immunoSEQ multiplex PCR; TCRdb's copy keeps in-frame clones and lacks some. The sample has hundreds of thousands of clones; about 97% are singletons. Sequenced sample: naive CD8+ T cells sorted from blood. Source of these receptors: a man aged 25-40 years in good health.

The chain links TRBV5-1 to TRBJ2-1, with 16 positions matching TRBD2. Germline CDR1 is SGHRS and CDR2 is YFSETQ. J lost 0 bases, V lost 7 bases, and 7 bases had no gene match. The CDR3 runs 18 residues. CDR3 in amino acids: CASEVGLAGGGSYNEQFF. The CDR3 DNA is TGCGCCAGCGAGGTGGGACTAGCGGGAGGGGGCTCCTACAATGAGCAGTTCTTC.

This sequence joins TRBV11-2 and TRBJ1-1, with D uncertain. This CDR3 spans 13 amino acids. V lost 7 bases, J lost 0 bases, and 9 bases lay in between. Germline assignment: CDR1 SGHAT and CDR2 FQNNGV. The CDR3 reads CASTTTVNTEAFF. The DNA of the CDR3 is TGTGCCAGCACCACAACAGTGAACACTGAAGCTTTCTTT.

The chain has TRBV6-5 and TRBJ2-2, with D perhaps TRBD1 (6 bases). V was clipped by 8 bases and J by 5 bases, with 15 bases between them. CDR1 MNHEY and CDR2 SVGAGI come from the germline V gene. This CDR3 region has 14 residues. The CDR3 DNA is TGTGCCAGCTCCCTATACAGGGTAACCGGGGAGCTGTTTTTT. Amino acids: CASSLYRVTGELFF.

This chain connects TRBV7-9 to TRBJ2-2; D gene unclear. The V gene lost 6 bases and the J gene lost 8 bases, with 7 bases spanning the gap. The germline V gene has CDR1 SEHNR and CDR2 FQNEAQ (reference sequence). CDR3 length: 11 residues. The CDR3 is CASSYEGELFF. The CDR3, as DNA: TGTGCCAGCAGTTACGAAGGGGAGCTGTTTTTT.

The chain is built from TRBV4-1 and TRBJ2-1, with D perhaps TRBD1 or TRBD2 (5 bases each). The length of the CDR3 is 16 residues. Per the germline V gene, CDR1 is MGHRA and CDR2 is YSYEKL. V was cut by 1 base and J by 7 bases, with 17 bases left in between. CDR3 protein: CASSQGLGGVRNEQFF. The DNA for the CDR3 is TGCGCCAGCAGCCAAGGTCTTGGGGGAGTGAGGAATGAGCAGTTCTTC.

The CDR3: CASSPVFPETQYF. CDR3 DNA: TGTGCCAGCAGCCCCGTTTTCCCAGAGACCCAGTACTTC. J is TRBJ2-5 and V is TRBV7-9; no reliable D call. Germline V gene sequence: CDR1 SEHNR, CDR2 FQNEAQ (reference sequence). The V end was cut by 5 bases, the J end by 4 bases, with 11 bases between. This CDR3 region has 13 residues.

V gene TRBV7-8 combines with J gene TRBJ1-1; weak D call: TRBD1 (6 bases). Germline V gene data show CDR1 as SGHVS and CDR2 as FQNEAQ. Trimming stripped 1 base from V and 8 bases from J, with 14 bases between. CDR3 length: 14 residues. The CDR3 protein is CASSLDLRDIEAFF. The CDR3, as DNA: TGTGCCAGCAGCTTAGATCTCCGGGACATCGAAGCTTTCTTT.

This clone was found once. The CDR3 is CASSERGPYDNEQFF. CDR3 sequence (DNA): TGTGCCAGCAGCGAGAGGGGGCCTTACGACAATGAGCAGTTCTTC. This chain connects TRBV28 to TRBJ2-1; the match to TRBD1 covers 7 bases. V gave up 6 bases and J gave up 5 bases; unmatched junction bases: 10. CDR1 is MDHEN, CDR2 SYDVKM, per germline. CDR3 size: 15 residues. The variable domain in full, with the rest retrieved from reference TRBV28 and TRBJ2-1, is DVKVTQSSRYLVKRTGEKVFLECVQDMDHENMFWYRQDPGLGLRLIYFSYDVKMKEKGDIPEGYSVSREKKERFSLILESASTNQTSMYLCASSERGPYDNEQFFGPGTRLTVL.

The V gene is TRBV19, the J gene TRBJ2-1; a weak D match, TRBD2 (6 bases). This CDR3 contains 15 residues. Germline values: CDR1 LNHDA, CDR2 SQIVND (reference sequence). Trimming stripped 3 bases from V and 4 bases from J, with 13 bases between. The CDR3 loop is CASSMGGNWYNEQFF. The CDR3, as DNA: TGTGCCAGTAGTATGGGCGGGAACTGGTACAATGAGCAGTTCTTC. The entire variable domain, with the rest obtained from reference TRBV19 and TRBJ2-1, is as follows: DGGITQSPKYLFRKEGQNVTLSCEQNLNHDAMYWYRQDPGQGLRLIYYSQIVNDFQKGDIAEGYSVSREKKESFPLTVTSAQKNPTAFYLCASSMGGNWYNEQFFGPGTRLTVL.

This chain joins TRBV15 and TRBJ1-5; 9 nucleotides match TRBD1. Germline loops: CDR1 LNHNV, CDR2 YYDKDF (reference sequence). The CDR3 is 15 residues long. J was trimmed by 6 bases and V by 0 bases; bases with no gene match: 3. The CDR3 here is CATSREGTGRQPQHF. The CDR3 bases are TGTGCCACCAGCAGAGAAGGGACAGGGCGTCAGCCCCAGCATTTT. Looking up the rest from reference TRBV15 and TRBJ1-5 gives the full variable domain: DAMVIQNPRYQVTQFGKPVTLSCSQTLNHNVMYWYQQKSSQAPKLLFHYYDKDFNNEADTPDNFQSRRPNTSFCFLDIRSPGLGDTAMYLCATSREGTGRQPQHFGDGTRLSIL.

The rearrangement uses TRBV9 and TRBJ1-2; 9 bases match TRBD1. The CDR3 is 14 residues long. The ends lost 0 bases at V and 8 bases at J; junction bases unmatched: 5. CDR1 is SGDLS, CDR2 YYNGEE, per germline. As DNA, the CDR3 is TGTGCCAGCAGCGTAGCTACGACAGGGGGAGGCTACACCTTC. As protein: CASSVATTGGGYTF.

The chain combines TRBV7-8 with TRBJ1-3; 7 bases map to TRBD1. V was clipped by 5 bases and J by 4 bases; unmatched bases: 11. The germline V gene encodes CDR1 SGHVS and CDR2 FQNEAQ. The CDR3 is 16 amino acids. CDR3 loop: CASSTLTGSLGNTIYF. Here the CDR3 DNA reads TGTGCCAGCAGCACCCTGACAGGGTCTCTGGGAAACACCATATATTTT.

The chain joins TRBV19 to TRBJ2-7; D is unresolved. The CDR3 contains 15 residues. Germline lookup yields CDR1 LNHDA and CDR2 SQIVND (reference sequence). Trimming took 1 base from V and 1 from J, leaving 11 bases between them. DNA of the CDR3: TGTGCCAGTAGTATAGGAAATGACGGATCCTACGAGCAGTACTTC. Translation: CASSIGNDGSYEQYF.

In this sample, this clone turned up once. Compared with germline, one end of the junction differs, possibly owing to a read error. The DNA for the CDR3 is TGTGCCAGCAGCCTAGGGGGCGGGGCCCAGTACTTC. Amino acids: CASSLGGGAQYF. The chain employs TRBV13 and TRBJ2-5; D is perhaps TRBD1 (7 bases). Germline CDR1 is PRHDT and CDR2 is FYEKMQ (reference sequence). CDR3 length: 12 residues. Drawing the rest from reference TRBV13 and TRBJ2-5, the complete variable domain is AAGVIQSPRHLIKEKRETATLKCYPIPRHDTVYWYQQGPGQDPQFLISFYEKMQSDKGSIPDRFSAQQFSDYHSELNMSSLELGDSALYFCASSLGGGAQYFGPGTRLLVL.

This chain links TRBV28 with TRBJ1-5, with D uncertain. This CDR3 is built from 15 residues. Germline values: CDR1 MDHEN, CDR2 SYDVKM. V gave up 3 bases and J gave up 3 bases, with 12 bases separating them. CDR3 amino acids: CASSLKWEPNQPQHF. The CDR3 coding sequence is TGTGCCAGCAGTTTGAAATGGGAACCCAATCAGCCCCAGCATTTT.

CDR3 sequence: CASRRSAGLFRGYTF. The CDR3 DNA sequence: TGTGCCAGCAGGCGGTCGGCAGGGCTGTTTCGCGGCTACACCTTC. The chain combines TRBV5-8 with TRBJ1-2; weak D call: TRBD1 (5 bases). This CDR3 spans 15 amino acids. Trimming pared 5 bases from V and 8 bases from J, leaving 22 bases between. Per the germline V gene, CDR1 is SGHTS and CDR2 is YDEGEE. The full variable domain, completed using reference TRBV5-8 and TRBJ1-2, is EAGVTQSPTHLIKTRGQQATLRCSPISGHTSVYWYQQALGLGLQFLLWYDEGEERNRGNFPPRFSGRQFPNYSSELNVNALELEDSALYLCASRRSAGLFRGYTFGSGTRLTVV.

The CDR3 reads CASGRDQYYEQYF. CDR3 coding DNA: TGTGCCAGCGGTAGGGACCAATATTACGAGCAGTACTTC. The J gene is TRBJ2-7, the V gene TRBV5-4; D tentatively reads TRBD1 or TRBD2 (5 bases each). Trimming pared 7 bases from V and 4 bases from J, leaving 15 bases between. Germline assignment: CDR1 SGHNT and CDR2 YYREEE (reference sequence). The CDR3 loop spans 13 amino acids. Supplemented by reference TRBV5-4 and TRBJ2-7, the full variable domain reads ETGVTQSPTHLIKTRGQQVTLRCSSQSGHNTVSWYQQALGQGPQFIFQYYREEENGRGNFPPRFSGLQFPNYSSELNVNALELDDSALYLCASGRDQYYEQYFGPGTRLTVT.

The chain has TRBV9 and TRBJ2-5, with D perhaps TRBD1 or TRBD2 (5 bases each). The ends were cut back, 4 bases at V and 3 bases at J, with 22 bases in the middle. Germline V lookup: CDR1 SGDLS, CDR2 YYNGEE. The CDR3 covers 17 residues. This chain's CDR3 is CASSINRDLDREETQYF. The CDR3 DNA reads as TGTGCCAGCAGCATCAACCGGGACCTCGATCGGGAAGAGACCCAGTACTTC.

The V call is TRBV5-1, the J call TRBJ2-2; no reliable D call. Germline lookup yields CDR1 SGHRS and CDR2 YFSETQ. The V end was cut by 0 bases, the J end by 4 bases, with 4 bases between. This CDR3 has 13 amino acids. CDR3 DNA: TGCGCCAGCAGCTTGGTACCCACCGGGGAGCTGTTTTTT. Residues: CASSLVPTGELFF.

This clone was seen only a few times. This chain uses TRBV15 with TRBJ2-7; possibly TRBD1 for D (5 bases). The V gene's germline CDR1 is LNHNV and CDR2 YYDKDF (reference sequence). The ends were cut back, 0 bases at V and 6 bases at J, with 12 bases in the middle. The CDR3 runs 14 residues. DNA of the CDR3: TGTGCCACCAGCAGAGATGACAGTACTCTCGAGCAGTACTTC. Protein sequence: CATSRDDSTLEQYF.

V is TRBV19 and J is TRBJ1-4; D gene unclear. Between the trimmed V and J ends, which lost 1 base and 1 base, there was a span of 13 bases. This CDR3 region has 17 residues. Germline lookup yields CDR1 LNHDA and CDR2 SQIVND (reference sequence). The CDR3 DNA sequence: TGTGCCAGTAGTATAGCGGCAACCATGGAAACTAATGAAAAACTGTTTTTT. Its translation: CASSIAATMETNEKLFF.

The V and J genes are TRBV6-5 and TRBJ2-1, with a tentative D call TRBD1 (5 bases). V lost 2 bases, J lost 8 bases, and 13 bases lay in between. The germline gives CDR1 MNHEY, CDR2 SVGAGI. The length of the CDR3 is 14 residues. For the CDR3, the DNA is TGTGCCAGCAGTTACGGAGACAGATCCTATGAGCAGTTCTTC. Protein sequence: CASSYGDRSYEQFF.

The chain joins TRBV28 to TRBJ2-7, with D possibly matching TRBD2 (6 bases). Germline V CDR1 and CDR2: MDHEN, SYDVKM. The CDR3 contains 15 residues. Trimming shortened V by 3 bases and J by 1 base, and 13 bases separated the two germline ends. The CDR3 region is CASSFWTGESYEQYF. CDR3 nucleotides: TGTGCCAGCAGTTTTTGGACGGGAGAATCCTACGAGCAGTACTTC.

V gene TRBV7-6 combines with J gene TRBJ2-7; TRBD2 agrees at 9 bases. Trimming took 6 bases from V and 2 from J; bases not matched to a gene: 8. Germline V lookup: CDR1 SGHVS, CDR2 FNYEAQ. The CDR3 is 15 residues long. CDR3 DNA: TGTGCCAGCAGTCCCGCAGCGGGAGGTACCTACGAGCAGTACTTC. Its protein is CASSPAAGGTYEQYF.

The chain employs TRBV11-2 and TRBJ2-7, with 7 bases aligning to TRBD1. V lost 4 bases, J lost 1 base, and 1 base stayed unmatched. The germline CDR1 and CDR2 sequences are SGHAT and FQNNGV. The CDR3 consists of 13 residues. In nucleotides, the CDR3 is TGTGCCAGCAGCTCGGGACAGTCCTACGAGCAGTACTTC. This sequence encodes CASSSGQSYEQYF. Using reference TRBV11-2 and TRBJ2-7 for the parts outside the CDR3, the full variable domain is EAGVAQSPRYKIIEKRQSVAFWCNPISGHATLYWYQQILGQGPKLLIQFQNNGVVDDSQLPKDRFSAERLKGVDSTLKIQPAKLEDSAVYLCASSSGQSYEQYFGPGTRLTVT.

The chain joins TRBV9 to TRBJ2-7; TRBD1 agrees at 10 bases. J was trimmed by 6 bases and V by 3 bases; bases with no gene match: 6. The CDR3 totals 14 residues. Germline V gene sequence: CDR1 SGDLS, CDR2 YYNGEE. CDR3 DNA sequence: TGTGCCAGCAGCGACTCCGGGACAGGGGTCGAGCAGTACTTC. Translated: CASSDSGTGVEQYF.

This clone has only one observation. The chain recombines TRBV11-2 with TRBJ2-1; TRBD1 or TRBD2 may be the D gene (6 bases each). The V end lost 5 bases, the J end lost 9 bases, and 20 bases lay between the germline ends. From germline, CDR1 is SGHAT and CDR2 FQNNGV. This CDR3 comprises 15 residues. DNA for the CDR3: TGTGCCAGCAGCCGGCCGAGGGGGGCTTTTTCTGAGCAGTTCTTC. Amino acids: CASSRPRGAFSEQFF.

The CDR3 sequence: CASSPLGEGRGEQFF. The CDR3 region has the DNA TGCGCCAGCAGCCCGTTGGGGGAGGGCCGGGGAGAGCAGTTCTTC. The rearrangement joins TRBV5-1 to TRBJ2-1; 7 positions agree with TRBD2. This CDR3 is 15 amino acids long. V was clipped by 4 bases and J by 10 bases; unmatched bases: 14. Germline CDR1 reads SGHRS; CDR2 reads YFSETQ.

This chain joins TRBV15 and TRBJ2-6; D gene uncertain. V was pared by 0 bases and J by 1 base, with 4 bases between. Germline loops: CDR1 LNHNV, CDR2 YYDKDF (reference sequence). This CDR3 region has 15 residues. The DNA of the CDR3 is TGTGCCACCAGCAGAGAGGGGTCTGGGGCCAACGTCCTGACTTTC. Its translation is CATSREGSGANVLTF.

This clone was seen only once. V usage is TRBV15 and J usage is TRBJ2-7; TRBD1 matches 7 bases. Germline V gene sequence: CDR1 LNHNV, CDR2 YYDKDF (reference sequence). The ends lost 4 bases at V and 3 bases at J; junction bases unmatched: 3. CDR3 length: 13 residues. In nucleotides, the CDR3 is TGTGCCACCAGCACAACAGGGGACTACGAGCAGTACTTC. As protein: CATSTTGDYEQYF.

The chain uses TRBV29-1 and TRBJ2-7; the match to TRBD2 covers 7 bases. The CDR3 consists of 13 residues. CDR1 SQVTM and CDR2 ANQGSEA come from the germline V gene. Germline trimming cut 5 bases from V and 2 bases from J; bases unmatched to any gene: 6. The CDR3 coding sequence is TGCAGCGTTAGACTAGCCGATGCCTACGAGCAGTACTTC. Encoded protein: CSVRLADAYEQYF.

This rearrangement joins TRBV9 to TRBJ2-3; 8 bases are a match to TRBD2. This CDR3 has 16 residues. With V trimmed by 3 bases and J by 1 base, 7 bases remained unmatched. The germline CDR1 and CDR2 sequences are SGDLS and YYNGEE. The CDR3 DNA reads as TGTGCCAGCAGCGGGGGGGCTAGCGGGCGCACAGATACGCAGTATTTT. The encoded protein is CASSGGASGRTDTQYF.